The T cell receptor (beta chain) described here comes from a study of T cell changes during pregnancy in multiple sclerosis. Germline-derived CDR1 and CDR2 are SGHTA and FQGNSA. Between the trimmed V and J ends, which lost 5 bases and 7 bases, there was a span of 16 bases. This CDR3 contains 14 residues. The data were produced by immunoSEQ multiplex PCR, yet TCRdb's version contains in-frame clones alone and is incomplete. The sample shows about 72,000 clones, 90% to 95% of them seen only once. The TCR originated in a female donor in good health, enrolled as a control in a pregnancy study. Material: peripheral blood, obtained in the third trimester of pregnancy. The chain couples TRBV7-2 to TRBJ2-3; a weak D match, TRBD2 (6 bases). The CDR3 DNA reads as TGTGCCAGCAGCCCCCGCGGGGACTTATATACGCAGTATTTT. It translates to CASSPRGDLYTQYF.